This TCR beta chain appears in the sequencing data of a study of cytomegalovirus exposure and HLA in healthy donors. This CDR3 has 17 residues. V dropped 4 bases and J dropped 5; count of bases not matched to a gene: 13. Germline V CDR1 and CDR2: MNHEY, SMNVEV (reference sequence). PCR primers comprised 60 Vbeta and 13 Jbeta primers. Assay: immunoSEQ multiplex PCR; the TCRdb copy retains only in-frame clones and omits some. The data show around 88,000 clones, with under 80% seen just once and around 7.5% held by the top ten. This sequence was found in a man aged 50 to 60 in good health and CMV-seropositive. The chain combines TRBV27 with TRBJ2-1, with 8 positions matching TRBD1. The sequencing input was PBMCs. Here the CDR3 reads CASSSGGAGFSNNEQFF. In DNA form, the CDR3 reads TGTGCCAGCAGTTCAGGGGGCGCCGGTTTTAGCAACAATGAGCAGTTCTTC.